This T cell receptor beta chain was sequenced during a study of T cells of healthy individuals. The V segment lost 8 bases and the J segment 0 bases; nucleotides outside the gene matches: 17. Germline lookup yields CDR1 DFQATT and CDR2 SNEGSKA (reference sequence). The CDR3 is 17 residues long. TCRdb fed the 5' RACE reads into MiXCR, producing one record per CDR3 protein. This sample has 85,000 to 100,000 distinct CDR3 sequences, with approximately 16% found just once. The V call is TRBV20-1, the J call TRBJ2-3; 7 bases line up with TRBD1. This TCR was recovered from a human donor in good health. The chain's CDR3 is CSSLLGSQGPSTDTQYF. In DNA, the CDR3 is TGCAGTTCCTTACTCGGATCACAGGGGCCAAGCACAGATACGCAGTATTTT.